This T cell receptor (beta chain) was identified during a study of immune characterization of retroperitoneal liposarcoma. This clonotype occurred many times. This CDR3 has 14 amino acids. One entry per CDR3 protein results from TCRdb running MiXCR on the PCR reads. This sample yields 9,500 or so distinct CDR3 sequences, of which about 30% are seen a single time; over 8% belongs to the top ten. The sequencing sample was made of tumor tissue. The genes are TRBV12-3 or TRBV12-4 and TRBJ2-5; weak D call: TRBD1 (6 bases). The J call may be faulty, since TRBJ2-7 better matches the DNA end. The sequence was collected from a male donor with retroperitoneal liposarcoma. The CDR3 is CASSRQEVAYEQYF. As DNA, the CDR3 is TGTGCCAGCAGTAGACAGGAGGTAGCGTACGAGCAGTACTTC.